These T cell receptor beta chains were read from a single sample in a study of CD8 T cells in Susac syndrome. In TCRdb, the immunoSEQ multiplex PCR reads were re-called with MiXCR into one record per CDR3 protein. The repertoire includes approximately 230,000 distinct CDR3 sequences, just over 90% of them detected once, and 0.07% to 0.09% sits in the top ten. What was sequenced was CD4+ T cells from PBMCs. The receptors here all came from a human donor with multiple sclerosis. CDR3s include the opening cysteine and the closing phenylalanine or tryptophan. Fields, in order: J gene, clone size, V gene, D gene, CDR3 DNA, CDR3 protein. D genes are given only for firm matches. Size tells how often a clone was seen (once, few, many) or the class of an expanded clone, and some rows leave it out.

TRBJ2-2	NA	TRBV29-1	NA	TGCAGCGTTGCCGGAGTTGTTTCCACCGGGGAGCTGTTTTTT	CSVAGVVSTGELFF
TRBJ2-5	few	TRBV18	NA	TGTGCCAGCTCCCACAACCGGCAGGGAGGTCGAGAGACCCAGTACTTC	CASSHNRQGGRETQYF
TRBJ2-7	NA	TRBV29-1	NA	TGCAGCGTTGGGGGGCACTTAATGGACGAGCAGTACTTC	CSVGGHLMDEQYF
TRBJ2-4	NA	TRBV7-3	NA	TGTGCCAGCAGCCCTCCGGGGACGAACATTCAGTACTTC	CASSPPGTNIQYF
TRBJ1-2	NA	TRBV5-1	NA	TGCGCCAGCAGCTCGACGGGGGGGGCAAACTATCATGGCTACACCTTC	CASSSTGGANYHGYTF
TRBJ2-1	NA	TRBV20-1	TRBD2	TGCAGTGCGGGGTTTGGGGGGGATGAGCAGTTCTTC	CSAGFGGDEQFF
TRBJ1-5	NA	TRBV20-1	NA	TGCAGTGCCTCCTGGGAGGGGGTTGGCAATCAGCCCCAGCATTTT	CSASWEGVGNQPQHF
TRBJ2-2	NA	TRBV4-1	TRBD1	TGCGCCAGCAGCCAAACCCCGACAGGGGCTATGATCGCCGGGGAGCTGTTTTTT	CASSQTPTGAMIAGELFF
TRBJ1-2	NA	TRBV28	TRBD1	TGTGCCAGCAGTCCGACAGGGGGTAACTATGGCTACACCTTC	CASSPTGGNYGYTF
TRBJ1-2	NA	TRBV5-6	NA	TGTGCCAGCAGCCGAACACTAAAGGACGGCTACACCTTC	CASSRTLKDGYTF
TRBJ2-1	NA	TRBV3-1	NA	TGTGCCAGCAGCCAAGATAGCGGACTGTACAATGAGCAGTTCTTC	CASSQDSGLYNEQFF
TRBJ1-2	NA	TRBV4-1	NA	TGCGCCAGCAGCCAAGATATGGGGCTCGGGGGCTACACCTTC	CASSQDMGLGGYTF
TRBJ1-2	NA	TRBV7-3	TRBD1	TGTGCCAGCAGCCGTGGGGACAGTGTTAACTATGGCTACACCTTC	CASSRGDSVNYGYTF
TRBJ2-7	NA	TRBV27	TRBD1	TGTGCCAGCATCCGACGACAGGGGGGAGAGCAGTACTTC	CASIRRQGGEQYF
TRBJ1-1	NA	TRBV12-3/TRBV12-4	TRBD1	TGTGCCAGCAGAGACAGGGGGCAATGGAACACTGAAGCTTTCTTT	CASRDRGQWNTEAFF
TRBJ2-5	once	TRBV9	NA	TGTGCCAGCAGCGTAGGAGGGGACCCGGTCGAGACCCAGTACTTC	CASSVGGDPVETQYF
TRBJ1-2	few	TRBV7-9	NA	TGTGCCAGCAGCTTAGAAACAGGTGGCTACACCTTC	CASSLETGGYTF
TRBJ2-4	NA	TRBV19	TRBD1	TGTGCCAGTAAGAACAGGGGAGTAAACATTCAGTACTTC	CASKNRGVNIQYF
TRBJ2-3	NA	TRBV9	NA	TGTGCCAGCAGCGGCTCTAGCGCTAGCACAGATACGCAGTATTTT	CASSGSSASTDTQYF
TRBJ2-2	NA	TRBV5-6	NA	TGTGCCAGCAGCTTAGGATATTCGAACACCGGGGAGCTGTTTTTT	CASSLGYSNTGELFF
TRBJ2-2	NA	TRBV6-6	NA	TGTGCCAGCACCAAGGGGGGGGAACCCGGGGAGCTGTTTTTT	CASTKGGEPGELFF
TRBJ2-3	NA	TRBV7-2	TRBD2	TGTGCCAGCAGCTGGAGTGGGGGGACTATTACAGATACGCAGTATTTT	CASSWSGGTITDTQYF
TRBJ2-1	NA	TRBV15	TRBD1	TGTGCCACCAGCAGAGCAGTTGGGACAGGGGGTACCAATGAGCAGTTCTTC	CATSRAVGTGGTNEQFF
TRBJ1-2	NA	TRBV18	NA	TGTGCCAGCTCACCTTCGCGATTGGGGGCAAATAACTATGGCTACACCTTC	CASSPSRLGANNYGYTF
TRBJ1-6	NA	TRBV12-3/TRBV12-4	NA	TGTGCCAGCAGTTTAGCGCAAAGCAATTCACCCCTCCACTTT	CASSLAQSNSPLHF
TRBJ2-3	NA	TRBV13	TRBD2	TGTGCCAGCAGCCCACTAGCGTGGGGTGGCACAGATACGCAGTATTTT	CASSPLAWGGTDTQYF
TRBJ2-1	NA	TRBV5-1	TRBD2	TGCGCCAGCAGCTTGTCGGCGGGAGCGTGGAATGAGCAGTTCTTC	CASSLSAGAWNEQFF
TRBJ2-6	NA	TRBV7-9	TRBD1	TGTGCCAGCAGCATGGGGACAGGGAGCGCTGGGGCCAACGTCCTGACTTTC	CASSMGTGSAGANVLTF
TRBJ2-3	NA	TRBV6-1	TRBD2	TGTGCCAGCAGTGAAGCTCTAGCGGGGGCCGTCCCCCCCACGGGAGATACGCAGTATTTT	CASSEALAGAVPPTGDTQYF
TRBJ2-5	NA	TRBV28	NA	TGTGCCAGCGGTCTTCCGGGGCGGGAGACCCAGTACTTC	CASGLPGRETQYF
TRBJ1-3	NA	TRBV7-9	NA	TGTGCCAGCAGCTTGGAGGGAAACACCATATATTTT	CASSLEGNTIYF
TRBJ2-7	NA	TRBV29-1	NA	TGCAGCGTTGCGATGGGGGGGCGGTCCTACGAGCAGTACTTC	CSVAMGGRSYEQYF
TRBJ2-6	NA	TRBV7-3	TRBD1	TGTGCCAGCAGCTTAAGAGGCCTCGGGGACAGTCTCTCTGGGGCCAACGTCCTGACTTTC	CASSLRGLGDSLSGANVLTF
TRBJ2-7	NA	TRBV7-9	NA	TGTGCCAGCAGCGTCACAGGGGAGGTCGACGAGCAGTACTTC	CASSVTGEVDEQYF
TRBJ2-2	NA	TRBV12-3/TRBV12-4	NA	TGTGCCAGCAGTTTATGGAGAGGAGGGGCCACCGGGGAGCTGTTTTTT	CASSLWRGGATGELFF
TRBJ2-5	NA	TRBV18	NA	TGTGCCAGCTCACCATCGAACAGCCAAGAGACCCAGTACTTC	CASSPSNSQETQYF
TRBJ1-3	NA	TRBV28	NA	TGTGCCAGCAGAGTGGCAGGGCTTTACGGAAACACCATATATTTT	CASRVAGLYGNTIYF
TRBJ1-1	NA	TRBV4-1	NA	TGCGCCAGCAGCCAAGAGTTCGGGGGTACGGTGAACACTGAAGCTTTCTTT	CASSQEFGGTVNTEAFF
TRBJ1-1	NA	TRBV5-1	NA	TGCGCCAGCAGCTTGGGGACTGCAACTTTCATGAACACTGAAGCTTTCTTT	CASSLGTATFMNTEAFF
TRBJ2-5	NA	TRBV4-1	TRBD2	TGCGCCAGCAGCCAACCGGGACTAGCGGACCAAGAGACCCAGTACTTC	CASSQPGLADQETQYF
TRBJ1-1	NA	TRBV3-1	NA	TGTGCCAGCAGCCAACTCAAGGGTGTGAACACTGAAGCTTTCTTT	CASSQLKGVNTEAFF